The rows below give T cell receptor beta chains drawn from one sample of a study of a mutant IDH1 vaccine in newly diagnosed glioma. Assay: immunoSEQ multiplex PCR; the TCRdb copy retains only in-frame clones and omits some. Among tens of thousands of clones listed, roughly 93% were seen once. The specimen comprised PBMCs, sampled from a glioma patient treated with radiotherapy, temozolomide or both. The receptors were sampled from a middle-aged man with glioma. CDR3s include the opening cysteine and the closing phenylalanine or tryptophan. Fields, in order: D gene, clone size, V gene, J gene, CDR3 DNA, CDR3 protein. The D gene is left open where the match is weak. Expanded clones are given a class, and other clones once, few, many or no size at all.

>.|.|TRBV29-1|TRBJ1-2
TGCAGCGTCCCGACAGTAGGGGACGGCTACACCTTC
CSVPTVGDGYTF
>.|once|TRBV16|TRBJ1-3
TGTGCCAGCAGCCAGGTTAGAAGACGGGAGTCCTCTGGAAACACCATATATTTT
CASSQVRRRESSGNTIYF
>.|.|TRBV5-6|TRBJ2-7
TGTGCCAGCAGCTTGCGGGCCCTAGCGACCTACGAGCAGTACTTC
CASSLRALATYEQYF
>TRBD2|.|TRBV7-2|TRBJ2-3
TGTGCCAGCAGCCATCCGGCCAGCGGGAGTTCCGCAGATACGCAGTATTTT
CASSHPASGSSADTQYF
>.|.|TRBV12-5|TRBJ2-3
TGTGCTAGTGGTCACAGCGGTCGGGGGAGGGATACGCAGTATTTT
CASGHSGRGRDTQYF
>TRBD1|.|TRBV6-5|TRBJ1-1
TGTGCCAGCAGCCTCGACAGGGACACTGAAGCTTTCTTT
CASSLDRDTEAFF
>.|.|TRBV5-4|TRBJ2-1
TGTGCCAGCAGCACGCCTGAGGGTACCGATGAGCAGTTCTTC
CASSTPEGTDEQFF
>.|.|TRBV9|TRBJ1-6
TGTGCCAGCAGCGTTCGGCGCAGCGGGTCACCCCTCCACTTT
CASSVRRSGSPLHF
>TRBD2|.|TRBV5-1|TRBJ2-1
TGCGCCAGCAGCGGCGCTGGCGGGAGTTTTGGTGAGCAGTTCTTC
CASSGAGGSFGEQFF
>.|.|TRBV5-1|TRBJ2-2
TGCGCCAGCGAGTCGAACACCGGGGAGCTGTTTTTT
CASESNTGELFF
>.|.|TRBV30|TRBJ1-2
TGTGCCTGGACTTTTCAGGGTACAAATTTCGGCTACACCTTC
CAWTFQGTNFGYTF
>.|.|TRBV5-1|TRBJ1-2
TGCGCCAGCAGCTCAACAGATTATGGCTACACCTTC
CASSSTDYGYTF
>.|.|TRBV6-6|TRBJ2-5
TGTGCCAGCTCTCCGGCCGATTCAGAGACCCAGTACTTC
CASSPADSETQYF
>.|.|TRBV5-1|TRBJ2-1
TGCGCCAGCAGCGGCGCCTTAGGTCTTCCCTACAATGAGCAGTTCTTC
CASSGALGLPYNEQFF
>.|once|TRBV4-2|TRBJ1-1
TGTGCCAGCAGCAGGGGGGACACTGAAGCTTTCTTT
CASSRGDTEAFF
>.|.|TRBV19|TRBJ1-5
TGTGCCAGTAGTATAGTTCGGCAGTTCCATCGGCAGCCCCAGCATTTT
CASSIVRQFHRQPQHF
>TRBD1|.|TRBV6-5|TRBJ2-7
TGTGCCAGCAGTTACGAGGGGACAGGGGGTTACGAGCAGTACTTC
CASSYEGTGGYEQYF
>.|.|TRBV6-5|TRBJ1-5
TGTGCCAGCAGTTACTCGAAGTCAGCTAATCAGCCCCAGCATTTT
CASSYSKSANQPQHF
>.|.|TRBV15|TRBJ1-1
TGTGCCACCAGCAGAGCCCGGGGCGTGAACACTGAAGCTTTCTTT
CATSRARGVNTEAFF
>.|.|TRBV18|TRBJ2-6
TGTGCCAGCTCCCCCACAGTTGATGGGGCCAACGTCCTGACTTTC
CASSPTVDGANVLTF
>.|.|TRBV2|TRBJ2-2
TGTGCCAGCAGTGAAACTGGACAGATCACCGGGGAGCTGTTTTTT
CASSETGQITGELFF
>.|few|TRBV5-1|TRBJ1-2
TGCGCCAGCAGCGAATTGACGGGGAACTATGGCTACACCTTC
CASSELTGNYGYTF
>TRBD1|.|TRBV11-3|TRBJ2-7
TGTGCCAGCAGCATCGGGACAGGGGACGAGCAGTACTTC
CASSIGTGDEQYF
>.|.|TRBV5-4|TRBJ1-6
TGTGCCAGCAGCCCCGACAATATCAATTCACCCCTCCACTTT
CASSPDNINSPLHF
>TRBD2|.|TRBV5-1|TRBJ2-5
TGCGCCAGCAGCTCACAACGAACTAGCGGGATGCAAGAGACCCAGTACTTC
CASSSQRTSGMQETQYF
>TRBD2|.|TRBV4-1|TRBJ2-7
TGCGCCAGCAGCCAAGCTAGCGGGACACTGTACGAGCAGTACTTC
CASSQASGTLYEQYF
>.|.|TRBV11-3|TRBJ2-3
TGTGCCAGCAGTAGGTCTAGGAGCACAGATACGCAGTATTTT
CASSRSRSTDTQYF
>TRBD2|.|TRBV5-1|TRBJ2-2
TGCGCCAGCAGCTTGTCGGGTAGCGGGACCGGGGAGCTGTTTTTT
CASSLSGSGTGELFF
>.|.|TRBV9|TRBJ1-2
TGTGCCAGCAGCGTAGGCGTAGGGCCGGGGTATGGCTACACCTTC
CASSVGVGPGYGYTF
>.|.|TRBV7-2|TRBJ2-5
TGTGCCAGCAGCTTAGGGGTACCTAAGGAGACCCAGTACTTC
CASSLGVPKETQYF
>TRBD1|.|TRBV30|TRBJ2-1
TGTGCCTTAACTCCGGGACAGAGCTCCTACAATGAGCAGTTCTTC
CALTPGQSSYNEQFF
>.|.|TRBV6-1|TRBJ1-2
TGTGCCAGCAGTGCTCGAGTTTTGGTACGCGCATATGGCTACACCTTC
CASSARVLVRAYGYTF
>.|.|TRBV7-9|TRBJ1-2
TGTGCCAGCAGCTTAGAAAGTGCGACGTTCTATGGCTACACCTTC
CASSLESATFYGYTF
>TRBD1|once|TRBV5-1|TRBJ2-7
TGCGCCAGCAGCGCTGCGGGACAGGGGACCCTCGAGCAGTACTTC
CASSAAGQGTLEQYF
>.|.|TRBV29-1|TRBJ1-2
TGCAGCGTTGAAGGTATGAGGGATCATGGCTACACCTTC
CSVEGMRDHGYTF
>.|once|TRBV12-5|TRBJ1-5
TGTGCTAGTGGTTTGTGGCAGCCCCAGCATTTT
CASGLWQPQHF
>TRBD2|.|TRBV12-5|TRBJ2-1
TGTGCTAGTGGTTCGACTAGCGGGAGGGCCGGTGAGCAGTTCTTC
CASGSTSGRAGEQFF
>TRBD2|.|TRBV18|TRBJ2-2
TGTGCCAGCTCACCTTCCGCGGGAGGCACCGGGGAGCTGTTTTTT
CASSPSAGGTGELFF
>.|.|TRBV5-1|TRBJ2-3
TGCGCCAGCACCTTAGGAACCCCCACAGATACGCAGTATTTT
CASTLGTPTDTQYF
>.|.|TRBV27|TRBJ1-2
TGTGCCAGCAGTTCCGCGGAATACTATGGCTACACCTTC
CASSSAEYYGYTF
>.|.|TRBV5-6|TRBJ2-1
TGTGCCAGCAGCTTGTATGGTCCGGACTCACAGTTCTTC
CASSLYGPDSQFF
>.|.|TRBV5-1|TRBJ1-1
TGCGCCAGCAGCTTGGTTGTGGGGACTGAAGCTTTCTTT
CASSLVVGTEAFF
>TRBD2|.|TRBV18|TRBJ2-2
TGTGCCAGCTCAACCAAGGTCCTCGCGGGAGTGGGTACCGGGGAGCTGTTTTTT
CASSTKVLAGVGTGELFF
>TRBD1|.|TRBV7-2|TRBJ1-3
TGTGCCAGCAGCTCCCTCAGGGGGACTCTTGGAAACACCATATATTTT
CASSSLRGTLGNTIYF
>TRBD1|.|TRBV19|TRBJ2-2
TGTGCCAGTAAGGAGGACAGGGGTTTAAACACCGGGGAGCTGTTTTTT
CASKEDRGLNTGELFF
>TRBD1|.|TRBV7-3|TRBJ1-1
TGTGCCAGCAGCCGACAGGGGGCGCAAACTTTCTTT
CASSRQGAQTFF
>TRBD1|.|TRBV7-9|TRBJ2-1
TGTGCCAGCAGCTCATGGACAGGGGGCGATGAGCAGTTCTTC
CASSSWTGGDEQFF
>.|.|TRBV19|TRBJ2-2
TGTGCCAGTAGTATAGGGACGACCGGGGAGCTGTTTTTT
CASSIGTTGELFF
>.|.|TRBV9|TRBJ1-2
TGTGCCAGCAGCCTAGATGTAGATGGAGAGGGAACCGGCTACACCTTC
CASSLDVDGEGTGYTF
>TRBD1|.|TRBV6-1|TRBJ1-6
TGTGCCAGCGAGCCGGGACAGTATAATTCACCCCTCCACTTT
CASEPGQYNSPLHF
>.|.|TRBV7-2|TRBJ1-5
TGTGCCAGCAGCTTAGTTTGGGGGAGTAATCAGCCCCAGCATTTT
CASSLVWGSNQPQHF
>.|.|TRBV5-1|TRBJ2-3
TGCGCCAGCAGTCCCGGGACTCCCACAGATACGCAGTATTTT
CASSPGTPTDTQYF
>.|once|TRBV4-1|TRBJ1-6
TGCGCCAGCAGTCAACAGGGAGGTAATTCACCCCTCCACTTT
CASSQQGGNSPLHF
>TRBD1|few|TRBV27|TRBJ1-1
TGTGCCAGCAGTTCTGCACAGGGGTACACTGAAGCTTTCTTT
CASSSAQGYTEAFF
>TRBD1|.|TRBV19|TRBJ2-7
TGTGCCAGTAGTAAGGACAGGGGGGTCTACGAGCAGTACTTC
CASSKDRGVYEQYF
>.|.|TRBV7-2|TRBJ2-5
TGTGCCAGCAGCTTAGTCGGCGGAACTTCGCAAGAGACCCAGTACTTC
CASSLVGGTSQETQYF
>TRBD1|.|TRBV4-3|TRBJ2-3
TGCGCCAGCAGTCAAGATGTCGGGACAGGCCGCACAGATACGCAGTATTTT
CASSQDVGTGRTDTQYF
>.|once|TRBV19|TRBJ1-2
TGTGCCAGTAGTATAGGACAGCTTTATGGCTACACCTTC
CASSIGQLYGYTF